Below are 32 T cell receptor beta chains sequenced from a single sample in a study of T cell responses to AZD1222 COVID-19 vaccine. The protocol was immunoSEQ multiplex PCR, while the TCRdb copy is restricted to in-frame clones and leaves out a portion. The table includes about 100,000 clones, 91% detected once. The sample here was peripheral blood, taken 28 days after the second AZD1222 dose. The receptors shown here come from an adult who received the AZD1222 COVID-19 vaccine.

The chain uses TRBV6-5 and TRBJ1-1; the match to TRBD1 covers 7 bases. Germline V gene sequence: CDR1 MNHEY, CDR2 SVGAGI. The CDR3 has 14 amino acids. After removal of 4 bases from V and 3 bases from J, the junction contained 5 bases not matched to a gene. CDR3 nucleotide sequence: TGTGCCAGCAGTTTCCCGGGACAGCACACTGAAGCTTTCTTT. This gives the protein CASSFPGQHTEAFF.

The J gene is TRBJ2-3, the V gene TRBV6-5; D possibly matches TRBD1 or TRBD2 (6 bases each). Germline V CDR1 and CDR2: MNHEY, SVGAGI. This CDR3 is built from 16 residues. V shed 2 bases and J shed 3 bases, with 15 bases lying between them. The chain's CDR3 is CASSYLGGGGTDTQYF. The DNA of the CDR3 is TGTGCCAGCAGTTACCTCGGGGGCGGAGGTACAGATACGCAGTATTTT.

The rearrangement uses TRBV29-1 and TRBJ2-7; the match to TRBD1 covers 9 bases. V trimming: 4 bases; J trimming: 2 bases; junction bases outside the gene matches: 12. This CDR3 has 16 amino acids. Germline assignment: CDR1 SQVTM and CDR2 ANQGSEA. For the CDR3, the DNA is TGCAGCGTTGCCCAGACAGGGGGTAATGGGGCCTACGAGCAGTACTTC. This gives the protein CSVAQTGGNGAYEQYF.

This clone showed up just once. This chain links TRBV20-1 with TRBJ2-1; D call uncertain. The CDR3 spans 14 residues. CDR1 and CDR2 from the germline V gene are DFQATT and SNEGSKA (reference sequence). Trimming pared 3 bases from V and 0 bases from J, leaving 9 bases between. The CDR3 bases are TGCAGTGCTAGTTGGCGAAACTCCTACAATGAGCAGTTCTTC. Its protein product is CSASWRNSYNEQFF.

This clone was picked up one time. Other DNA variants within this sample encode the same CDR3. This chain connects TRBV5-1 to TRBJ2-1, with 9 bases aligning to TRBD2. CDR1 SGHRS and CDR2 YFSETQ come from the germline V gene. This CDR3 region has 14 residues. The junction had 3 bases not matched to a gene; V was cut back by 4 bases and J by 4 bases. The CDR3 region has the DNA TGCGCCAGCAGCCCCAGCGGGGGGTACAATGAGCAGTTCTTC. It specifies CASSPSGGYNEQFF.

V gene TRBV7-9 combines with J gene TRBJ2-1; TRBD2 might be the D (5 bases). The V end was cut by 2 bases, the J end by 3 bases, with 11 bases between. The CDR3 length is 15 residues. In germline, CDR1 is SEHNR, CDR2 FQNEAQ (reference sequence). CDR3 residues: CASSLSGLNYNEQFF. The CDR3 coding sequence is TGTGCCAGCAGCTTATCCGGACTCAACTACAATGAGCAGTTCTTC.

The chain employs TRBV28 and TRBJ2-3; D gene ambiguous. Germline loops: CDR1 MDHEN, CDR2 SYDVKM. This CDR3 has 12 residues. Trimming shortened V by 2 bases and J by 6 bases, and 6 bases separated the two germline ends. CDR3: CASSLMSDTQYF. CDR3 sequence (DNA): TGTGCCAGCAGTTTAATGAGTGATACGCAGTATTTT.

The chain's CDR3 is CASTRGTEEQYF. The CDR3 DNA reads TGTGCCAGCACCCGGGGAACAGAGGAGCAGTACTTC. The V gene is TRBV28, the J gene TRBJ2-7; D perhaps matches TRBD2 (5 bases). The CDR3 contains 12 residues. V lost 7 bases, J lost 7 bases, and 14 bases lay in between. Germline values: CDR1 MDHEN, CDR2 SYDVKM.

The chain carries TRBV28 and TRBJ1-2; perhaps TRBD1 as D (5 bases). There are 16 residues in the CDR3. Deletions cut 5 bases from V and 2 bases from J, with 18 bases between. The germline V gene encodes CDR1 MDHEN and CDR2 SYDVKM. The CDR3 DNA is TGTGCCAGCAGTCTCCCAGGGAGGGCCGGGAACTATGGCTACACCTTC. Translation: CASSLPGRAGNYGYTF.

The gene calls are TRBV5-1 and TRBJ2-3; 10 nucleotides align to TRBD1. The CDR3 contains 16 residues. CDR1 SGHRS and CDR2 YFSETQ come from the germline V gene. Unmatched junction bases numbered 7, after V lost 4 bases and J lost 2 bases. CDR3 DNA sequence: TGCGCCAGCAGCCACGGGACAGGGGCCGCCACAGATACGCAGTATTTT. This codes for CASSHGTGAATDTQYF.

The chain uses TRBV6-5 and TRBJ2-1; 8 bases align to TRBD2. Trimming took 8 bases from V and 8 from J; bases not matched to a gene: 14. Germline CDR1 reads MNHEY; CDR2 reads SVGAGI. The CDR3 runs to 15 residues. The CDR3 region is CASSKLAGKVYEQFF. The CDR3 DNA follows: TGTGCCAGCTCAAAATTAGCGGGAAAAGTTTATGAGCAGTTCTTC.

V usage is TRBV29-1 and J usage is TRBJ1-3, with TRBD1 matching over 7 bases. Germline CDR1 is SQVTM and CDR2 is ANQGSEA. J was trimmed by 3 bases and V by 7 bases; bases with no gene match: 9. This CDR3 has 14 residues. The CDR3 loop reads CSASQGLRGNTIYF. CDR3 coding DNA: TGCAGCGCGTCACAGGGGCTTCGTGGAAACACCATATATTTT.

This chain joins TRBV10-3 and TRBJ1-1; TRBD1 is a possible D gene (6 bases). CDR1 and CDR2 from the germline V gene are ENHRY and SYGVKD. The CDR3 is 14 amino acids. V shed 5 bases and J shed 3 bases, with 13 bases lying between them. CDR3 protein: CAISKTGGDTEAFF. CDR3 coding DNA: TGTGCCATCAGTAAGACAGGTGGAGACACTGAAGCTTTCTTT.

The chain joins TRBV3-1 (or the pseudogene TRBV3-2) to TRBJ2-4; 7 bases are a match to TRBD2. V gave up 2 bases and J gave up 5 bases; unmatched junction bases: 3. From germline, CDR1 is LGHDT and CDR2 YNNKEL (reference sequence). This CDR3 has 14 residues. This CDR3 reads CASSQPGLQNIQYF. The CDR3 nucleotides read TGTGCCAGCAGCCAACCGGGACTACAAAACATTCAGTACTTC.

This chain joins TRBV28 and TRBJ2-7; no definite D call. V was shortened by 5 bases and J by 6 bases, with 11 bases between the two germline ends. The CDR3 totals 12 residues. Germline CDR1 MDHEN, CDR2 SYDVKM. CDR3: CASSVVSAEQYF. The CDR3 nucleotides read TGTGCCAGCAGTGTTGTTTCAGCCGAGCAGTACTTC.

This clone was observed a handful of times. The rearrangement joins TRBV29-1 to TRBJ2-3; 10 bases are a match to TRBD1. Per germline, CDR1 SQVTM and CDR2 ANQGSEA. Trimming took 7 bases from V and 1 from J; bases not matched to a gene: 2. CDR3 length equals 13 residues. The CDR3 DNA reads TGCAGCGCCGGGACAGGGGGCACAGATACGCAGTATTTT. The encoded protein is CSAGTGGTDTQYF.

The CDR3 DNA sequence: TGTGCCAGCAGCTTTCTAGCGGGAGGTACCTACGAGCAGTACTTC. Its translation: CASSFLAGGTYEQYF. The J gene is TRBJ2-7, the V gene TRBV7-8; 11 bases match TRBD2. The CDR3 contains 15 residues. The ends lost 3 bases at V and 2 bases at J; junction bases unmatched: 3. The germline V gene encodes CDR1 SGHVS and CDR2 FQNEAQ.

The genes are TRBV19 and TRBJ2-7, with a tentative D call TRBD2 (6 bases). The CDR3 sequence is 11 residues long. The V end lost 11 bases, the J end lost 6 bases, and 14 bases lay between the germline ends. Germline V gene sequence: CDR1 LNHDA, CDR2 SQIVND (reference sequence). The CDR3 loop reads CASSWGGEQYF. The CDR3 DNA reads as TGTGCCTCTTCCTGGGGAGGCGAGCAGTACTTC.

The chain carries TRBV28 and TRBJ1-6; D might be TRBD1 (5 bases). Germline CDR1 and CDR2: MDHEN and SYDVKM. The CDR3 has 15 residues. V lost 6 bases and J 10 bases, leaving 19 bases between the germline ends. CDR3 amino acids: CASRPMGGDRSPLHF. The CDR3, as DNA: TGTGCCAGCAGGCCTATGGGGGGAGATAGATCACCCCTCCACTTT.

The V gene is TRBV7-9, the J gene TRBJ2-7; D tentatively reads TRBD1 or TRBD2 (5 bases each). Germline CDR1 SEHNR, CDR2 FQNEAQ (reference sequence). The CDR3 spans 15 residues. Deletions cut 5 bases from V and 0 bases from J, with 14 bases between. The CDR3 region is CASSPRGSSSYEQYF. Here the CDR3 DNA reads TGTGCCAGCAGCCCGAGGGGCTCGAGCTCCTACGAGCAGTACTTC.

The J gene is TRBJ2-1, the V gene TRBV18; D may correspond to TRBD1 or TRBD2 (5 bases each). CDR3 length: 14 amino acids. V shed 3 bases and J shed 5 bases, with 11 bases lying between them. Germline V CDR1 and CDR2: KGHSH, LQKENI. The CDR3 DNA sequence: TGTGCCAGCTCACCCCGGGACGGTAACAATGAGCAGTTCTTC. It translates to CASSPRDGNNEQFF.

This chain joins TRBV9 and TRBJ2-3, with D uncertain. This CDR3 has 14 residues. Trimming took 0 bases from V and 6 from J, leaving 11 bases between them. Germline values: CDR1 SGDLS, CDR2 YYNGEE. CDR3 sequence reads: CASSVGPAGDTQYF. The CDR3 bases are TGTGCCAGCAGCGTAGGACCCGCTGGTGATACGCAGTATTTT.

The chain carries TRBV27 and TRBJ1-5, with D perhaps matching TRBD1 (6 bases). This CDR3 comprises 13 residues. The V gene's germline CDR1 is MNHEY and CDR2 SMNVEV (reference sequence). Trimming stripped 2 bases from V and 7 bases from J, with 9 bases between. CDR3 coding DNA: TGTGCCAGCAGTTTAATCAGGGGACAGCCCCAGCATTTT. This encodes CASSLIRGQPQHF.

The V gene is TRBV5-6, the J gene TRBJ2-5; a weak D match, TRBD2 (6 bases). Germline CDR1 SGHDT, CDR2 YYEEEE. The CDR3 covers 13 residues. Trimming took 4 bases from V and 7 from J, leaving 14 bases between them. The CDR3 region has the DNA TGTGCCAGCAGCCTGGGTGGGAGGCTGACCCAGTACTTC. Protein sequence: CASSLGGRLTQYF.

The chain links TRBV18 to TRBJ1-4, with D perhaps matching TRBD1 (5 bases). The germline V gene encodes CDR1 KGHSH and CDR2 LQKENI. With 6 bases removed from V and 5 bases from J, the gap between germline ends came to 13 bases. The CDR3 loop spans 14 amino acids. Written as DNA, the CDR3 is TGTGCCAGCTCGCACGGGACGGAAAATGAAAAACTGTTTTTT. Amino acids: CASSHGTENEKLFF. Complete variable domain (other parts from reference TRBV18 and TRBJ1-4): NAGVMQNPRHLVRRRGQEARLRCSPMKGHSHVYWYRQLPEEGLKFMVYLQKENIIDESGMPKERFSAEFPKEGPSILRIQQVVRGDSAAYFCASSHGTENEKLFFGSGTQLSVL.

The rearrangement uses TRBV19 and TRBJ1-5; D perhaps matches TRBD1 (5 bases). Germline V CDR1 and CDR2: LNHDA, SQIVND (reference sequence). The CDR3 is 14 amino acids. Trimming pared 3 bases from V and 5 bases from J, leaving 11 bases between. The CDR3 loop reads CASSIPGRDQPQHF. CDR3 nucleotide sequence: TGTGCCAGTAGTATTCCAGGGCGAGATCAGCCCCAGCATTTT.

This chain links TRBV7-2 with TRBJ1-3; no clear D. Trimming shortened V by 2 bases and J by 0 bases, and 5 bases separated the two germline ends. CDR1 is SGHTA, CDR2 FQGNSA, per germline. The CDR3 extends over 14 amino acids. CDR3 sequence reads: CASSLSLSGNTIYF. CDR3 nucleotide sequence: TGTGCCAGCAGCTTATCCCTCTCTGGAAACACCATATATTTT. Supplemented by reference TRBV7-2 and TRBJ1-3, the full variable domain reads GAGVSQSPSNKVTEKGKDVELRCDPISGHTALYWYRQSLGQGLEFLIYFQGNSAPDKSGLPSDRFSAERTGGSVSTLTIQRTQQEDSAVYLCASSLSLSGNTIYFGEGSWLTVV.

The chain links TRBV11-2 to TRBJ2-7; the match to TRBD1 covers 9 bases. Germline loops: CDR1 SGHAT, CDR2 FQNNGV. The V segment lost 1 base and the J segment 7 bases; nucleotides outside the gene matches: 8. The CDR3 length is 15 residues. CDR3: CASSLGGQGQGEQYF. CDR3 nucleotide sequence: TGTGCCAGCAGCTTAGGAGGACAGGGGCAAGGGGAGCAGTACTTC.

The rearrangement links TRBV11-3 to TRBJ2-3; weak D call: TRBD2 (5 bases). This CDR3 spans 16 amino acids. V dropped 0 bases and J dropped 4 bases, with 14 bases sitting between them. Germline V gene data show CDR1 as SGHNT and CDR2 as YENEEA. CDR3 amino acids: CASSLDSGLGSDTQYF. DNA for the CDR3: TGTGCCAGCAGCTTAGACTCGGGATTGGGTTCAGATACGCAGTATTTT.

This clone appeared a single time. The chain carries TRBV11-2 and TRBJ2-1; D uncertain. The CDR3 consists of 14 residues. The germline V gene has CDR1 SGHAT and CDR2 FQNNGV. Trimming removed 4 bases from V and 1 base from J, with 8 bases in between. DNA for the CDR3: TGTGCCAGCAGCTCATCTCTGTCCTACAATGAGCAGTTCTTC. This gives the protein CASSSSLSYNEQFF.

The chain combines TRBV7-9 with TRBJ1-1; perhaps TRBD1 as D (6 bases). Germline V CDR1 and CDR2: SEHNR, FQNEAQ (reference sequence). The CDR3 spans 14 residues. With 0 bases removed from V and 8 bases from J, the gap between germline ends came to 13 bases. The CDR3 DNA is TGTGCCAGCAGCTTAGCGGTGGGGGCCCAGGAAGCTTTCTTT. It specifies CASSLAVGAQEAFF.

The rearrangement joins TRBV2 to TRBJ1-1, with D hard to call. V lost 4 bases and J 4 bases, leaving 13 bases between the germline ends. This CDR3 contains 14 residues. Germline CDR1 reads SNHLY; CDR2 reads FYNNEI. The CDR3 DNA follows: TGTGCCAGCAGTGTACGGCGGTCTGGCACTGAAGCTTTCTTT. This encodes CASSVRRSGTEAFF.